This T cell receptor (beta chain) was observed in a study of Graves' ophthalmopathy and Graves' hyperthyroidism. RNA transcripts were the template, and TCR beta CDR3 regions were amplified from them. HTBI-primed first-round RT-PCR preceded second-round multiplex PCR. TCRdb called the multiplex PCR reads again in MiXCR, with one record for every CDR3 protein. The sample lists about 600,000 distinct CDR3 sequences, approximately 37% occurring once. Per germline, CDR1 LNHDA and CDR2 SQIVND (reference sequence). The V end lost 7 bases, the J end lost 2 bases, and 14 bases lay between the germline ends. The CDR3 has 14 residues. This clonotype appeared a few times.

V and J are TRBV19 and TRBJ1-2; D ambiguous. This clonotype was obtained from an adult man with Graves' hyperthyroidism. Material: peripheral blood or thyroid tissue (not recorded which). The CDR3, as DNA: TGTGCCAGTACCCGGGGAGGCAGAAACTATGGCTACACCTTC. Translated: CASTRGGRNYGYTF.